The source of this T cell receptor beta chain is a study of blood T cell repertoires in COVID-19. The overall study: Spain, Italy and the United States supplied samples that represented acute and convalescent COVID-19.

Comment on this clone: The identical CDR3 is also encoded by other nucleotide sequences in the sample.

In the original processing: Using reference gene primer amplification, nucleated cell counts were estimated. Only in-frame clones appear in the TCRdb table, and some are missing; sequencing was by immunoSEQ multiplex PCR. The V and J calls and clone size are taken from that table; D and trimming were inferred from the DNA. The sample holds 210,000 or so clones; 80% to 90% are singletons and the top ten take 2% to 2.5%. The germline V gene encodes CDR1 KGHSH and CDR2 LQKENI. V lost 3 bases, J lost 4 bases, and 3 bases stayed unmatched. The CDR3 length is 15 residues. Sequenced input: peripheral blood. The chain employs TRBV18 and TRBJ2-1, with TRBD1 identical over 10 bases. The sequence derives from a woman between 50 and 59 years old with acute or convalescent COVID-19. CDR3 sequence (DNA): TGTGCCAGCTCACCCCCGGGACAGGGGTACAATGAGCAGTTCTTC. It encodes CASSPPGQGYNEQFF.